Each of the 20 T cell receptor beta chains below was sequenced from the same sample in a study of T cell clusters in autoimmune cytopenias (dated by TCRdb to between 2017 and 2020). Each sample's TRB amplification started from around 230 ng of peripheral blood genomic DNA, which corresponds to approximately 37,500 genome equivalents. The sequencer listed for this sample is Illumina MiSeq. TRB rearrangements were amplified by multiplex PCR following a touch-down protocol, with the TRB-A and TRB-B primer pools mixed in one tube. TCRdb reprocessed the reads, and each CDR3 protein sequence is entered once, without DNA. The record for this sample contains 6,000 to 7,500 distinct CDR3 sequences. Around 6.1% of the sample is held by the ten biggest clonotypes. These records were also assigned to another study, of T cell repertoires in aging, cancer and after chemotherapy.

The sample consisted of peripheral blood. The receptors were sampled from a human donor in good health.

This clonotype shows up as medium-sized by frequency. The V and J genes are TRBV30 and TRBJ2-7; lacking DNA, the TRBD1 call made by TCRdb goes unchecked. Germline CDR1 and CDR2: GTSNPN and SVGIG (reference sequence). This CDR3 is 13 amino acids long. CDR3 residues: CAWTGGTSYEQYF.

By frequency, this clonotype registers medium-sized. V usage is TRBV5-1 and J usage is TRBJ2-6; TCRdb's D call, TRBD2, is unchecked because there is no DNA. CDR3 length: 16 residues. Germline assignment: CDR1 SGHRS and CDR2 YFSETQ. Here the CDR3 reads CASSPSALSGANVLTF. Complete variable domain (other parts from reference TRBV5-1 and TRBJ2-6): KAGVTQTPRYLIKTRGQQVTLSCSPISGHRSVSWYQQTPGQGLQFLFEYFSETQRNKGNFPGRFSGRQFSNSRSEMNVSTLELGDSALYLCASSPSALSGANVLTFGAGSRLTVL.

Judged by frequency, this clonotype is medium-sized. This chain joins TRBV19 and TRBJ1-5; TCRdb gives TRBD1 as the D gene, but with no DNA this cannot be confirmed. Germline assignment: CDR1 LNHDA and CDR2 SQIVND (reference sequence). The CDR3 is 12 residues long. CDR3 region: CASSRGAQPQHF.

This chain's CDR3 is CASSLQGAGEQYF. The J gene is TRBJ2-7, the V gene TRBV14; TCRdb lists TRBD1, though no DNA is available to test this call. Per the germline V gene, CDR1 is SGHDN and CDR2 is FVKESK. The CDR3 totals 13 residues.

Considering frequency, this clonotype is medium-sized. V gene TRBV7-6 combines with J gene TRBJ2-1. Germline CDR1 SGHVS, CDR2 FNYEAQ. The CDR3 length is 12 residues. The CDR3 loop is CASSAQVNEQFF.

V and J are TRBV10-3 and TRBJ1-2; TCRdb gives TRBD1 as the D gene, but with no DNA this cannot be confirmed. Germline V gene sequence: CDR1 ENHRY, CDR2 SYGVKD. The CDR3 runs to 15 residues. CDR3 sequence: CAISVTGTGSNGYTF.

The chain couples TRBV18 to TRBJ2-7. This CDR3 spans 15 amino acids. Germline V gene lookup returns CDR1 KGHSH and CDR2 LQKENI. CDR3 region: CASSPRGDSAYEQYF.

This chain links TRBV10-2 with TRBJ1-3. In germline, CDR1 is WSHSY, CDR2 SAAADI. This CDR3 comprises 14 residues. The CDR3 loop reads CASVKEIGGNTIYF.

Measured by frequency, this clonotype is medium-sized. The chain's CDR3 is CASSSLGPQLNVLTF. The chain is built from TRBV19 and TRBJ2-6; TCRdb's D call, TRBD2, is unchecked because there is no DNA. The germline V gene encodes CDR1 LNHDA and CDR2 SQIVND (reference sequence). The CDR3 runs to 15 residues. The whole variable domain, filled in from reference TRBV19 and TRBJ2-6, reads DGGITQSPKYLFRKEGQNVTLSCEQNLNHDAMYWYRQDPGQGLRLIYYSQIVNDFQKGDIAEGYSVSREKKESFPLTVTSAQKNPTAFYLCASSSLGPQLNVLTFGAGSRLTVL.

This chain connects TRBV21-1 to TRBJ1-5. TRBV21-1 is a documented pseudogene. The CDR3 consists of 18 residues. CDR3 sequence: CASSKLALEGNSNQPQHF.

The J gene is TRBJ2-5, the V gene TRBV6-2 or TRBV6-3; TCRdb lists TRBD1, though no DNA is available to test this call. The CDR3 loop spans 15 amino acids. Looked up from germline, CDR1 is MNHEY and CDR2 is SVGEGT. The CDR3 reads CASSTQGGEQETQYF.

Judged by frequency, this clonotype is medium-sized (0.01 to 0.1%). The genes are TRBV6-6 and TRBJ2-2; without DNA, the TCRdb call of TRBD2 cannot be checked. The CDR3 has 16 residues. CDR1 and CDR2 (germline): MNHNY, SVGAGI (reference sequence). The CDR3 loop reads CASSYPRGANTGELFF.

The chain employs TRBV12-3 or TRBV12-4 and TRBJ1-5; TCRdb returns TRBD1, unconfirmable since there is no DNA. The CDR3 extends over 16 amino acids. This CDR3 reads CASSFYRPGEDQPQHF.

The CDR3 loop reads CSARHGTSGGITDTQYF. V gene TRBV20-1 combines with J gene TRBJ2-3; there is no DNA to check the TCRdb D call of TRBD2. The CDR3 consists of 17 residues. Germline CDR1 reads DFQATT; CDR2 reads SNEGSKA (reference sequence).

The chain employs TRBV5-6 and TRBJ1-6. Germline V gives CDR1 SGHDT, CDR2 YYEEEE. The CDR3 extends over 14 amino acids. CDR3 region: CASSRTFNNSPLHF.

The J gene is TRBJ1-4, the V gene TRBV7-2. There are 13 residues in the CDR3. The germline gives CDR1 SGHTA, CDR2 FQGNSA. The CDR3 is CASSFLANEKLFF.

Frequency places this clonotype as medium-sized. This chain connects TRBV19 to TRBJ2-2. Germline loops: CDR1 LNHDA, CDR2 SQIVND (reference sequence). This CDR3 contains 14 residues. CDR3 loop: CASSIDQGYGELFF.

The chain joins TRBV6-4 to TRBJ2-2; TCRdb indicates TRBD1, and absent DNA this call remains unverified. The CDR3 contains 13 residues. Germline assignment: CDR1 MRHNA and CDR2 SNTAGT. The CDR3: CASGTGDTGELFF.

This chain links TRBV20-1 with TRBJ1-6. The CDR3 covers 14 residues. The germline CDR1 and CDR2 sequences are DFQATT and SNEGSKA (reference sequence). The CDR3 loop is CSAREKGLNSPLHF.

V gene TRBV14 combines with J gene TRBJ2-5; the D gene TCRdb calls, TRBD2, cannot be checked with no DNA. CDR1 SGHDN and CDR2 FVKESK come from the germline V gene. The CDR3 is 16 amino acids. CDR3 protein: CASSHGSQSYQETQYF.